These 10 T cell receptor beta chains came from one sample sequenced in a study of cytomegalovirus exposure and HLA in healthy donors. 60 Vbeta and 13 Jbeta primers were used in PCR. Produced via immunoSEQ multiplex PCR; TCRdb's table is partial and in-frame only. The sample has over 110,000 clones; approximately 83% are singletons. Input material: PBMCs. The receptors come from a male donor in good health and CMV-seronegative.

The chain is built from TRBV10-2 and TRBJ1-4; D ambiguous. CDR3 length equals 12 residues. The V end was cut by 3 bases, the J end by 8 bases, with 7 bases between. Germline CDR1 reads WSHSY; CDR2 reads SAAADI. The CDR3 nucleotides are TGCGCCAGCAGTGAAGTTCGGGAAAAACTGTTTTTT. As protein: CASSEVREKLFF.

The rearrangement uses TRBV6-5 and TRBJ2-7; D unclear. The germline CDR1 and CDR2 sequences are MNHEY and SVGAGI. Trimming removed 0 bases at V and 6 bases at J, with 15 bases between. This CDR3 has 15 residues. Written as DNA, the CDR3 is TGTGCCAGCAGTTACTCGATTGGTCGGAGTGCCGAGCAGTACTTC. It codes for CASSYSIGRSAEQYF.

V gene TRBV2 combines with J gene TRBJ2-3, with D hard to call. The V end lost 3 bases, the J end lost 3 bases, and 13 bases lay between the germline ends. The CDR3 is 15 residues long. The germline CDR1 and CDR2 sequences are SNHLY and FYNNEI. In DNA, the CDR3 is TGTGCCAGCAGTGACGAGGCTAGTACGACAGATACGCAGTATTTT. It encodes CASSDEASTTDTQYF.

In nucleotides, the CDR3 is TGTGCCAGTAGTGTTAGCGGCCCCAATGAGCAGTTCTTC. Translation: CASSVSGPNEQFF. The chain recombines TRBV19 with TRBJ2-1; possibly TRBD2 for D (6 bases). The V and J ends lost 5 bases and 6 bases respectively, with 11 bases between them. Germline loops: CDR1 LNHDA, CDR2 SQIVND (reference sequence). This CDR3 is 13 amino acids long. The full variable domain, its missing parts supplied by reference TRBV19 and TRBJ2-1, is DGGITQSPKYLFRKEGQNVTLSCEQNLNHDAMYWYRQDPGQGLRLIYYSQIVNDFQKGDIAEGYSVSREKKESFPLTVTSAQKNPTAFYLCASSVSGPNEQFFGPGTRLTVL.

The genes are TRBV13 and TRBJ2-1, with D possibly matching TRBD1 (5 bases). Germline lookup yields CDR1 PRHDT and CDR2 FYEKMQ (reference sequence). Trimming took off 4 bases at V and 0 bases at J, with 13 bases between the two ends. There are 16 residues in the CDR3. The DNA of the CDR3 is TGTGCCAGCAGCTACGACAGTCGGAGCTCCTACAATGAGCAGTTCTTC. As protein: CASSYDSRSSYNEQFF.

The rearrangement uses TRBV6-1 and TRBJ1-1; D call uncertain. This CDR3 has 14 residues. V was clipped by 2 bases and J by 1 base, with 8 bases between them. The V gene's germline CDR1 is MNHNS and CDR2 SASEGT. The CDR3 region is CASSETTGNTEAFF. CDR3 sequence (DNA): TGTGCCAGCAGTGAAACCACGGGGAACACTGAAGCTTTCTTT.

This chain uses TRBV19 with TRBJ2-5; D is perhaps TRBD2 (5 bases). Germline CDR1 reads LNHDA; CDR2 reads SQIVND (reference sequence). Trimming shortened V by 3 bases and J by 7 bases, and 12 bases separated the two germline ends. The length of the CDR3 is 13 residues. DNA of the CDR3: TGTGCCAGTAGTATCGCGGGCCCCGGGACCCAGTACTTC. Protein sequence: CASSIAGPGTQYF.

V and J are TRBV27 and TRBJ2-3, with D maybe TRBD2 (5 bases). Germline CDR1 and CDR2: MNHEY and SMNVEV (reference sequence). Trimming cost V 5 bases and J 5 bases, with 5 bases left between them. The CDR3 sequence is 11 residues long. Here the CDR3 DNA reads TGTGCCAGCAGTGGAGGAGATACGCAGTATTTT. This sequence encodes CASSGGDTQYF.

As DNA, the CDR3 is TGTGCCAGCGCCGGGAGGCCGGGACTAACCTACGAGCAGTACTTC. Its protein product is CASAGRPGLTYEQYF. This chain connects TRBV6-1 to TRBJ2-7, with 7 bases identical to TRBD2. The CDR3 covers 15 residues. The germline V gene encodes CDR1 MNHNS and CDR2 SASEGT. V trimming: 8 bases; J trimming: 2 bases; junction bases outside the gene matches: 12.

The V gene is TRBV14, the J gene TRBJ2-7, with D perhaps matching TRBD1 (5 bases). Germline CDR1 reads SGHDN; CDR2 reads FVKESK. V was cut by 5 bases and J by 3 bases, with 11 bases left in between. The CDR3 length is 13 residues. CDR3 sequence: CASSIRQLYEQYF. The CDR3 DNA follows: TGTGCCAGCAGCATCCGACAGCTCTACGAGCAGTACTTC.